Below, 8 T cell receptor beta chains from the same sample are listed, as sequenced in a study of T cells in Graves' hyperthyroidism and ophthalmopathy. TCR beta CDR3 regions were amplified from RNA transcripts. The study used the HTBI primer set for a first-round RT-PCR of the TCR CDR3. MiXCR, applied by TCRdb to the multiplex PCR reads, yields one record per CDR3 protein. The table has some 300,000 distinct CDR3 sequences, roughly 19% seen once; the top ten hold 35% to 45%. The sequenced material came from blood. The receptors shown here come from a man in his forties or fifties with Graves' ophthalmopathy.

At least ten counts were recorded for this clonotype. V usage is TRBV24-1 and J usage is TRBJ2-7; 11 nucleotides agree with TRBD2. V gave up 2 bases and J gave up 0 bases; unmatched junction bases: 2. Germline-derived CDR1 and CDR2 are KGHDR and SFDVKD. This CDR3 contains 16 residues. CDR3 residues: CATSDSTSGSSYEQYF. DNA for the CDR3: TGTGCCACCAGTGATTCCACTAGCGGGAGCTCCTACGAGCAGTACTTC.

This clonotype was observed a few times. This chain joins TRBV19 and TRBJ2-1; perhaps TRBD2 as D (6 bases). Trimming pared 2 bases from V and 0 bases from J, leaving 11 bases between. The CDR3 sequence is 16 residues long. Per the germline V gene, CDR1 is LNHDA and CDR2 is SQIVND (reference sequence). DNA for the CDR3: TGTGCCAGTAGTATATCCGGAGGGAGCTCCTACAATGAGCAGTTCTTC. This sequence encodes CASSISGGSSYNEQFF.

This clonotype was observed many times. The chain has TRBV3-1 and TRBJ1-1; no reliable D call. Between the trimmed V and J ends, which lost 1 base and 0 bases, there was a span of 6 bases. Germline V gene data show CDR1 as LGHDT and CDR2 as YNNKEL (reference sequence). The CDR3 covers 14 residues. The CDR3: CASSQAQLNTEAFF. CDR3 coding DNA: TGTGCCAGCAGCCAAGCCCAGTTGAACACTGAAGCTTTCTTT.

The V gene is TRBV30, the J gene TRBJ2-2; 7 bases fit TRBD1. V dropped 2 bases and J dropped 4; count of bases not matched to a gene: 10. CDR1 and CDR2 from the germline V gene are GTSNPN and SVGIG (reference sequence). CDR3 length equals 16 residues. The CDR3 sequence is CAWSRRKGAGTGELFF. CDR3 bases: TGTGCCTGGAGTAGGAGGAAGGGGGCGGGCACCGGGGAGCTGTTTTTT.

This clonotype has a count of ten or more. This chain uses TRBV29-1 with TRBJ2-3; TRBD2 might be the D (5 bases). Germline V CDR1 and CDR2: SQVTM, ANQGSEA. The CDR3 runs 13 residues. V shed 3 bases and J shed 9 bases, with 16 bases lying between them. Written as DNA, the CDR3 is TGCAGCGTTGAGGCCCCACTAGGAGGAACGCAGTATTTT. Protein: CSVEAPLGGTQYF.

There are many counts of this clonotype. V usage is TRBV30 and J usage is TRBJ1-4; no firm D call. CDR1 GTSNPN and CDR2 SVGIG come from the germline V gene (reference sequence). This CDR3 comprises 14 residues. The V end lost 0 bases, the J end lost 5 bases, and 10 bases lay between the germline ends. The CDR3 spells CAWSVGRENEKLFF. The CDR3 region has the DNA TGTGCCTGGAGTGTAGGCCGGGAGAATGAAAAACTGTTTTTT.

This clonotype was detected many times. The chain uses TRBV27 and TRBJ1-2; D might be TRBD1 (5 bases). The CDR3 runs to 15 residues. CDR1 is MNHEY, CDR2 SMNVEV, per germline (reference sequence). V dropped 0 bases and J dropped 4 bases, with 12 bases sitting between them. CDR3 in DNA: TGTGCCAGCAGTTTATCCCCGGGACTGGGCTATGGCTACACCTTC. It encodes CASSLSPGLGYGYTF.

V gene TRBV5-1 combines with J gene TRBJ2-1; TRBD2 agrees at 13 bases. Germline trimming cut 4 bases from V and 6 bases from J; bases unmatched to any gene: 7. This CDR3 contains 16 residues. Germline V CDR1 and CDR2: SGHRS, YFSETQ. The DNA of the CDR3 is TGCGCCAGCAGCCCCCGGACTAGCGGGGGAGGCAATGAGCAGTTCTTC. It yields the protein CASSPRTSGGGNEQFF.